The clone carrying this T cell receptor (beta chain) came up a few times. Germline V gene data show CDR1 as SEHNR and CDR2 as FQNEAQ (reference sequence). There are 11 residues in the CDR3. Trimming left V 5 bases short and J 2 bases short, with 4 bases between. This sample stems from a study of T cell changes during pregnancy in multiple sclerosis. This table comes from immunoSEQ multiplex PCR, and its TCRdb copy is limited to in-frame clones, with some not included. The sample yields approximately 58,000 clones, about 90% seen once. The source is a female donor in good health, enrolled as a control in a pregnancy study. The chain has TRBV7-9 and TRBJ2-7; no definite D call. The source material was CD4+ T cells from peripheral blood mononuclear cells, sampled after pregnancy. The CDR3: CASSPAYEQYF. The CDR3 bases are TGTGCCAGCAGCCCCGCCTACGAGCAGTACTTC.